Below, 10 T cell receptor beta chains from the same sample are listed, as sequenced in a study of blood T cell repertoires in COVID-19. Data came from immunoSEQ multiplex PCR; TCRdb stores just in-frame clones and leaves some out. The sample has under 110,000 clones, 71% seen once. Sequencing used peripheral blood. These receptors came from a human donor with acute or convalescent COVID-19. The donor label of this sample is uncertain.

The chain carries TRBV2 and TRBJ2-4, with 7 nucleotides matching TRBD1. The CDR3 length is 12 residues. The germline CDR1 and CDR2 sequences are SNHLY and FYNNEI. V lost 4 bases and J lost 6; bases outside the gene matches: 0. CDR3 sequence (DNA): TGTGCCAGCAGTGGGGACAGAAACATTCAGTACTTC. Its protein is CASSGDRNIQYF.

In the case of this clone: A much larger clone is a single base away; this may be a read error. Other DNA sequences in the sample encode the same CDR3. The rearrangement links TRBV9 to TRBJ2-5; D is perhaps TRBD2 (7 bases). CDR1 SGDLS and CDR2 YYNGEE come from the germline V gene. The CDR3 has 14 amino acids. The CDR3 sequence is CASSVGGDQETQYF. The CDR3 DNA is TGCGCCAGCAGCGTAGGGGGGGACCAAGAGACCCAGTACTTC.

The chain couples TRBV5-1 to TRBJ1-2, with D possibly TRBD1 on 6 matching bases. CDR3 length equals 13 residues. V lost 3 bases, J lost 4 bases, and 10 bases lay in between. Per the germline V gene, CDR1 is SGHRS and CDR2 is YFSETQ. CDR3 nucleotide sequence: TGCGCCAGCAGCTCCGACAGGATCTATGGCTACACCTTC. This encodes CASSSDRIYGYTF.

V is TRBV5-1 and J is TRBJ2-7; D is perhaps TRBD2 (5 bases). Per the germline V gene, CDR1 is SGHRS and CDR2 is YFSETQ. CDR3 size: 13 residues. V shed 0 bases and J shed 2 bases, with 6 bases lying between them. The CDR3 DNA sequence: TGCGCCAGCAGCTTGGGAGCGGCCTACGAGCAGTACGTC. This encodes CASSLGAAYEQYV.

This chain uses TRBV11-2 with TRBJ1-1; a weak D match, TRBD1 (5 bases). The germline V gene has CDR1 SGHAT and CDR2 FQNNGV. CDR3 length equals 15 residues. Trimming removed 1 base from V and 1 base from J, with 10 bases in between. CDR3 DNA sequence: TGTGCCAGCAGCTTAGCACAGGTACCGAACACTGAAGCTTTCTTT. Its translation: CASSLAQVPNTEAFF.

Details on this clone: In the same sample, other DNA sequences code for this CDR3. The chain combines TRBV12-3 or TRBV12-4 with TRBJ1-5; D is uncertain. The CDR3 sequence is 12 residues long. The V and J ends lost 3 bases and 4 bases respectively, with 4 bases between them. The CDR3 reads CASSFGNQPQHF. For the CDR3, the DNA is TGTGCCAGCAGTTTCGGGAATCAGCCCCAGCATTTT.

Only a few counts were recorded for this clone. Distinct nucleotide sequences in the sample also encode this CDR3. The chain uses TRBV6-6 and TRBJ1-2; D not certain. Trimming removed 6 bases at V and 8 bases at J, with 10 bases between. The CDR3 is made up of 11 amino acids. The germline V gene has CDR1 MNHNY and CDR2 SVGAGI (reference sequence). As DNA, the CDR3 is TGTGCCAGCAGAAGGGAGAGAGGCTACACCTTC. This encodes CASRRERGYTF.

V usage is TRBV2 and J usage is TRBJ1-1; 12 bases align to TRBD1. The V gene end was trimmed by 4 bases and the J gene end by 1 base; junction bases not matched to a gene: 1. The CDR3 is made up of 15 amino acids. Germline loops: CDR1 SNHLY, CDR2 FYNNEI. Here the CDR3 reads CASSGGQGANTEAFF. The CDR3 DNA reads TGTGCCAGCAGTGGGGGACAGGGGGCGAACACTGAAGCTTTCTTT.

The chain links TRBV19 to TRBJ1-5, with 7 bases aligning to TRBD1. This CDR3 is built from 13 residues. J was trimmed by 7 bases and V by 10 bases; bases with no gene match: 10. Per germline, CDR1 LNHDA and CDR2 SQIVND (reference sequence). In DNA, the CDR3 is TGTGCCACCAGACAGGGAGGTCGGCAGCCCCAGCATTTT. It codes for CATRQGGRQPQHF.

The genes are TRBV12-3 or TRBV12-4 and TRBJ1-2; D is perhaps TRBD1 (5 bases). V lost 5 bases to trimming and J lost 3 bases, with 10 bases between them. This CDR3 is built from 13 residues. The CDR3 sequence is CASSTPGYYGYTF. The CDR3 coding sequence is TGTGCCAGCAGTACACCAGGGTACTATGGCTACACCTTC.